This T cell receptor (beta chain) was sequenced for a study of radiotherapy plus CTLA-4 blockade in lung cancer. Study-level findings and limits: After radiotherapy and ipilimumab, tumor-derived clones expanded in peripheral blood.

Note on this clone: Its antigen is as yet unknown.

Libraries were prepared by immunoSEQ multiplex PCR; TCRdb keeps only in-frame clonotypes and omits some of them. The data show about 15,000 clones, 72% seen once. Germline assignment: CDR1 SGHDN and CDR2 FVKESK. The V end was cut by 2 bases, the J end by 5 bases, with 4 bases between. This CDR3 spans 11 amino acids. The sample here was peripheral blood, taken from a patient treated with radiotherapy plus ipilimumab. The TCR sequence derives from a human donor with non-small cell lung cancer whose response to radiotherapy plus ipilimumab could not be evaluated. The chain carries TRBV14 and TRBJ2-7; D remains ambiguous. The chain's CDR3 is CASSQYHEQYF. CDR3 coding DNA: TGTGCCAGCAGCCAATATCACGAGCAGTACTTC. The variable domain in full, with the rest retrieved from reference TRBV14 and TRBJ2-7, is EAGVTQFPSHSVIEKGQTVTLRCDPISGHDNLYWYRRVMGKEIKFLLHFVKESKQDESGMPNNRFLAERTGGTYSTLKVQPAELEDSGVYFCASSQYHEQYFGPGTRLTVT.